Reported below is one TCR beta chain. There are a few counts of this clonotype. The clone's antigen remains unknown. Per-base qualities were not stored, and no clone one base away is much larger. To prepare the library, PCR was applied. Sequencing was performed on an Illumina HiSeq 2500. To reduce PCR and sequencing biases, unique molecular identifiers were incorporated into the TCR beta cDNA libraries. Roughly 0.5 million cDNA molecules were obtained per 1 to 10 million input T cells, so each molecule approximated one T cell. The patient libraries were prepared and sequenced with the same protocol used for the earlier healthy control dataset. Samples belonging to the same batch were prepared together, multiplexed and sequenced on a shared HiSeq lane. As for the authors' bioinformatics: MIGEC handled the raw barcoded reads, throwing out single-read molecular identifier groups before consensus assembly and CDR3 extraction. VDJtools was used for post-analysis of the clonotype tables, with diversity normalized by down-sampling every dataset to the smallest sample size. Repertoire overlap clustering matched CDR3 amino acid but not nucleotide sequences to correct batch-related cross-sample contamination. TCRdb ran its own pipeline on the public reads, namely fastp trimming at Q25 and MiXCR clone calling, and kept in-frame beta chains. Entries are consolidated by CDR3 protein sequence, retaining the most common genes and DNA. TCRdb's processing, not the authors' own work, is the source of the V and J calls. This sample comprises roughly 600,000 distinct CDR3 sequences, around 47% of them detected only once. The top ten hold roughly 1.8% of the sample.

To demonstrate the VDJtools post-analysis software, TCR beta repertoires were profiled from the peripheral blood of 13 young patients with multiple sclerosis. The multiple sclerosis patients were children and adolescents between roughly 6 and 16 years of age. Via the germline V gene, CDR1 is SGHRS and CDR2 YFSETQ. Trimming accounts for 2 bases at V and 5 bases at J, while the number of junction bases matched to no gene is 8. The CDR3 sequence holds 15 residues, the cysteine and phenylalanine included. Only CDR3 DNA remains: 45 bases, in frame from the first base. The sample belongs to a study of post-analysis software for immune sequencing data (dated by TCRdb to the mid-2010s). With regard to the full study: Disease courses on record covered relapsing-remitting, secondary progressive and progressive-relapsing multiple sclerosis, though some patients had no subtype annotation. A subset of samples was prepared in parallel using single-end sample barcoding, then pooled and co-amplified after Illumina adapter ligation. The patient repertoires were set against around eleven previously published healthy control repertoires from donors whose ages ranged from about 6 to 25 years. General findings and caveats noted by the study authors: Significantly lower normalized Chao1 diversity was found in multiple sclerosis patients than in controls, suggesting substantial peripheral T-cell clonal expansion. The multiple sclerosis patient group was slightly younger than the control group. Patients showed significantly higher frequencies than controls for a handful of TRBV segments, among them TRBV5-6, TRBV5-1 and TRBV20-1. Direct clustering with F measure revealed strong co-clustering of samples prepared in the same batch, which led to a batch-effect correction.

This receptor was taken from a girl aged 10 to 17 with multiple sclerosis. Sequences were obtained from blood. The rearranged segments are TRBV5-1 and TRBJ2-5, and 8 junction bases match TRBD2. The nucleotide sequence is given as TGCGCCAGCAGCTTCAGCGGGAGAAGGGCGGAGACCCAGTACTTC. This codes for CASSFSGRRAETQYF.